The next 23 T cell receptor beta chains were all read from a single sample in a study of T cell changes during pregnancy in multiple sclerosis. Data came from immunoSEQ multiplex PCR; TCRdb stores just in-frame clones and leaves some out. The sample records more than 50,000 clones, roughly 94% being singletons. Material: CD8+ T cells from peripheral blood mononuclear cells, obtained after pregnancy. Every receptor here comes from a female donor with multiple sclerosis, enrolled in a pregnancy study.

The CDR3 coding sequence is TGTGCCAGCAGCTTAACTAGCGGGAGGTACCCTGAGCAGTTCTTC. It encodes CASSLTSGRYPEQFF. V is TRBV13 and J is TRBJ2-1, with TRBD2 matching over 12 bases. The germline V gene has CDR1 PRHDT and CDR2 FYEKMQ (reference sequence). Trimming took 2 bases from V and 9 from J; bases not matched to a gene: 5. The CDR3 runs 15 residues. The variable domain in full, with the rest retrieved from reference TRBV13 and TRBJ2-1, is AAGVIQSPRHLIKEKRETATLKCYPIPRHDTVYWYQQGPGQDPQFLISFYEKMQSDKGSIPDRFSAQQFSDYHSELNMSSLELGDSALYFCASSLTSGRYPEQFFGPGTRLTVL.

The V gene is TRBV11-2, the J gene TRBJ2-5; perhaps TRBD2 as D (6 bases). Deletions cut 5 bases from V and 6 bases from J, with 16 bases between. There are 14 residues in the CDR3. CDR1 and CDR2 from the germline V gene are SGHAT and FQNNGV. The CDR3 reads CASSPPRGLQTQYF. The CDR3 nucleotides are TGTGCCAGCAGCCCCCCGCGGGGTCTGCAGACCCAGTACTTC.

The genes are TRBV2 and TRBJ1-3; D gene uncertain. V lost 6 bases and J 3 bases, leaving 12 bases between the germline ends. The CDR3 consists of 14 residues. Germline V gives CDR1 SNHLY, CDR2 FYNNEI. DNA of the CDR3: TGTGCCAGCAGGGGTCGGGTTGGTGGAAACACCATATATTTT. Amino acid sequence: CASRGRVGGNTIYF.

V is TRBV7-9 and J is TRBJ2-1; 7 bases map to TRBD1. The CDR3 contains 16 residues. The V segment lost 4 bases and the J segment 2 bases; nucleotides outside the gene matches: 8. In germline, CDR1 is SEHNR, CDR2 FQNEAQ (reference sequence). CDR3 residues: CASSSPDRQAYNEQFF. The CDR3, as DNA: TGTGCCAGCAGCTCTCCGGACAGGCAAGCCTACAATGAGCAGTTCTTC. Full variable domain (rest looked up from reference TRBV7-9 and TRBJ2-1): DTGVSQNPRHKITKRGQNVTFRCDPISEHNRLYWYRQTLGQGPEFLTYFQNEAQLEKSRLLSDRFSAERPKGSFSTLEIQRTEQGDSAMYLCASSSPDRQAYNEQFFGPGTRLTVL.

V and J are TRBV19 and TRBJ2-1; D may be TRBD2 (6 bases). V was clipped by 6 bases and J by 1 base, with 13 bases between them. Germline CDR1 and CDR2: LNHDA and SQIVND (reference sequence). The CDR3 is made up of 15 amino acids. The CDR3 region is CASSLAGGSYNEQFF. CDR3 nucleotide sequence: TGTGCCAGTAGCCTAGCAGGAGGGTCCTACAATGAGCAGTTCTTC.

The chain links TRBV25-1 to TRBJ1-2; 8 positions agree with TRBD1. CDR3 length: 15 residues. The trim removed 7 bases at V and 3 bases at J, leaving 10 bases unmatched. Germline V CDR1 and CDR2: MGHDK, SYGVNS. The CDR3 protein is CASKTQGQGDYGYTF. CDR3 DNA sequence: TGTGCCAGCAAAACCCAAGGACAGGGCGACTATGGCTACACCTTC.

The gene calls are TRBV5-1 and TRBJ2-3; TRBD1 is a possible D gene (5 bases). Germline CDR1 is SGHRS and CDR2 is YFSETQ. V shed 3 bases and J shed 2 bases, with 13 bases lying between them. The CDR3 has 15 residues. The CDR3 bases are TGCGCCAGCAGCTCTGCGACAGCAGTCACAGATACGCAGTATTTT. This gives the protein CASSSATAVTDTQYF.

The rearrangement joins TRBV6-6 to TRBJ1-2; 11 nucleotides agree with TRBD1. Germline CDR1 MNHNY, CDR2 SVGAGI (reference sequence). The CDR3 is made up of 14 amino acids. Trimming at V came to 6 bases and at J to 6 bases, leaving 6 bases not matched to a gene. Written as DNA, the CDR3 is TGTGCCAGCAGCCCGGGGACAGGGGGACATGGCTACACCTTC. This encodes CASSPGTGGHGYTF.

This chain joins TRBV5-1 and TRBJ2-1; 12 bases are a match to TRBD2. The CDR3 is made up of 16 amino acids. Germline V gene sequence: CDR1 SGHRS, CDR2 YFSETQ. V lost 0 bases to trimming and J lost 8 bases; unmatched junction nucleotides: 6. This CDR3 reads CASSLAVTSGSDEQFF. The CDR3 DNA reads as TGCGCCAGCAGCTTGGCAGTGACTAGCGGGAGCGATGAGCAGTTCTTC.

The chain links TRBV27 to TRBJ2-2, with D maybe TRBD2 (6 bases). CDR1 MNHEY and CDR2 SMNVEV come from the germline V gene (reference sequence). V was clipped by 5 bases and J by 1 base, with 14 bases between them. The CDR3 contains 16 residues. The DNA of the CDR3 is TGTGCCAGCAGTGCTATCTGGCGGGAGAACACCGGGGAGCTGTTTTTT. Translation gives CASSAIWRENTGELFF.

This clone was counted only a few times. The chain combines TRBV6-1 with TRBJ2-7, with D possibly being TRBD2 (6 bases). From germline, CDR1 is MNHNS and CDR2 SASEGT. Trimming cost V 2 bases and J 0 bases, with 20 bases left between them. This CDR3 has 18 residues. The CDR3 sequence is CASSEPNLGGKASYEQYF. Written as DNA, the CDR3 is TGTGCCAGCAGTGAACCGAACCTTGGAGGGAAAGCCTCCTACGAGCAGTACTTC.

This chain uses TRBV29-1 with TRBJ2-1; 8 nucleotides agree with TRBD2. The CDR3 covers 13 residues. Germline V gene lookup returns CDR1 SQVTM and CDR2 ANQGSEA. V gave up 3 bases and J gave up 4 bases; unmatched junction bases: 2. CDR3: CSVDREGYNEQFF. CDR3 bases: TGCAGCGTTGACCGGGAGGGTTACAATGAGCAGTTCTTC.

The rearrangement links TRBV11-2 to TRBJ2-1; weak D call: TRBD2 (5 bases). Per the germline V gene, CDR1 is SGHAT and CDR2 is FQNNGV. V lost 5 bases to trimming and J lost 0 bases, with 14 bases between them. The CDR3 loop spans 16 amino acids. The CDR3 here is CASSPLRDYSYNEQFF. The DNA of the CDR3 is TGTGCCAGCAGCCCACTTCGCGACTACTCCTACAATGAGCAGTTCTTC.

This clone was found once. V is TRBV27 and J is TRBJ1-5; possibly TRBD1 for D (6 bases). V lost 3 bases and J 6 bases, leaving 9 bases between the germline ends. CDR1 and CDR2 (germline): MNHEY, SMNVEV (reference sequence). This CDR3 region has 13 residues. CDR3 sequence (DNA): TGTGCCAGCAGTTTCACAGGGCCTCAGCCCCAGCATTTT. Translation gives CASSFTGPQPQHF.

This clone was recorded only once. This chain links TRBV28 with TRBJ1-1; a weak D match, TRBD1 (5 bases). With 6 bases removed from V and 7 bases from J, the gap between germline ends came to 15 bases. Germline CDR1 reads MDHEN; CDR2 reads SYDVKM. This CDR3 spans 13 amino acids. CDR3 loop: CASSLTGGSEAFF. Here the CDR3 DNA reads TGTGCCAGCAGCCTGACTGGGGGGAGTGAAGCTTTCTTT.

This clone was recorded a few times. The chain has TRBV19 and TRBJ2-7; 7 nucleotides agree with TRBD2. The germline V gene has CDR1 LNHDA and CDR2 SQIVND (reference sequence). V lost 3 bases and J lost 2; bases outside the gene matches: 7. The length of the CDR3 is 15 residues. The CDR3 protein is CASSIASGTTYEQYF. CDR3 nucleotides: TGTGCCAGTAGTATCGCTAGCGGTACCACCTACGAGCAGTACTTC.

The chain carries TRBV6-1 and TRBJ2-5; 8 positions match TRBD1. The germline V gene encodes CDR1 MNHNS and CDR2 SASEGT. J was trimmed by 5 bases and V by 4 bases; bases with no gene match: 9. This CDR3 region has 15 residues. The CDR3 nucleotides read TGTGCCAGCAGTGTCTATCAACGGACAGGGGAGACCCAGTACTTC. Amino acid sequence: CASSVYQRTGETQYF.

This rearrangement joins TRBV27 to TRBJ2-1; 10 bases map to TRBD1. The CDR3 spans 15 residues. Looked up from germline, CDR1 is MNHEY and CDR2 is SMNVEV (reference sequence). V dropped 5 bases and J dropped 7; count of bases not matched to a gene: 8. The CDR3 DNA sequence: TGTGCCAGCAGTCAAAGGACAGGGGGAAGTAATGAGCAGTTCTTC. It is translated as CASSQRTGGSNEQFF.

The rearrangement joins TRBV13 to TRBJ1-1; 9 bases fit TRBD1. CDR3 length equals 15 residues. The V gene's germline CDR1 is PRHDT and CDR2 FYEKMQ (reference sequence). V trimming: 5 bases; J trimming: 0 bases; junction bases outside the gene matches: 4. The CDR3 protein is CASSPRTGVNTEAFF. CDR3 DNA: TGTGCCAGCAGCCCTCGGACAGGGGTGAACACTGAAGCTTTCTTT.

About this clone: This sample includes further DNA sequences coding for the same CDR3. This chain joins TRBV27 and TRBJ2-7; 9 bases align to TRBD2. CDR3 size: 13 residues. Per germline, CDR1 MNHEY and CDR2 SMNVEV (reference sequence). V shed 9 bases and J 0 bases; nucleotides not matched to a gene: 3. The CDR3, as DNA: TGTGCCAGTTCTAGCGGGACCTCCTACGAGCAGTACTTC. Translated, it gives CASSSGTSYEQYF.

V is TRBV4-1 and J is TRBJ2-2, with a possible D match to TRBD2 (7 bases). The V gene's germline CDR1 is MGHRA and CDR2 YSYEKL. The V and J ends lost 1 base and 7 bases respectively, with 25 bases between them. The CDR3 consists of 19 residues. The CDR3 DNA reads TGCGCCAGCAGCCAAGTTCCTGGGGGGGCGGGTGGTATTATCGGGGAGCTGTTTTTT. Protein: CASSQVPGGAGGIIGELFF.

The chain's CDR3 is CASSQEGGQGASYEQYF. CDR3 DNA sequence: TGCGCCAGCAGCCAAGAGGGGGGTCAGGGGGCCTCCTACGAGCAGTACTTC. The chain has TRBV4-3 and TRBJ2-7, with 8 bases lining up with TRBD1. The CDR3 runs to 17 residues. CDR1 LGHNA and CDR2 YSLEER come from the germline V gene. Trimming removed 0 bases from V and 0 bases from J; junction bases left unmatched: 7.

The chain uses TRBV9 and TRBJ2-2, with 9 bases identical to TRBD2. CDR3 length: 15 amino acids. Trimming at V came to 5 bases and at J to 5 bases, leaving 7 bases not matched to a gene. Germline V gives CDR1 SGDLS, CDR2 YYNGEE. Here the CDR3 DNA reads TGTGCCAGCAGTTCGACTAGCGGTCGTACCGGGGAGCTGTTTTTT. Protein product: CASSSTSGRTGELFF.